One and the same sample provided the 20 T cell receptor beta chains below, sequenced in a study of blood T cells in healthy people across ages. Using a J-beta primer mix together with a sample-barcoded 5' primer, a second PCR was run for 7 to 11 cycles. TCRdb reprocessed the 5' RACE reads via MiXCR and lists one record per CDR3 protein. In the table there are about a million distinct CDR3 sequences, around 49% of which are singletons. The sample consisted of blood. These receptors were taken from a man younger than 40 in good health.

The chain is built from TRBV3-1 and TRBJ2-1; D gene unclear. Germline CDR1 is LGHDT and CDR2 is YNNKEL (reference sequence). The CDR3 contains 12 residues. V lost 2 bases, J lost 8 bases, and 7 bases lay in between. This CDR3 reads CASSQTWDEQFF. The CDR3 DNA reads as TGTGCCAGCAGCCAAACTTGGGATGAGCAGTTCTTC.

The chain carries TRBV7-8 and TRBJ1-2; possible D gene TRBD1, 5 bases. The CDR3 contains 16 residues. In germline, CDR1 is SGHVS, CDR2 FQNEAQ. The V and J ends lost 4 bases and 5 bases respectively, with 20 bases between them. The CDR3 DNA sequence: TGTGCCAGCAGCTGGAGCCGACAGCCTTCCCCATATGGCTACACCTTC. It specifies CASSWSRQPSPYGYTF.

This clonotype was observed a handful of times. The V gene is TRBV5-1, the J gene TRBJ1-2, with D possibly matching TRBD1 (5 bases). Trimming took off 0 bases at V and 4 bases at J, with 16 bases between the two ends. The CDR3 consists of 16 residues. From germline, CDR1 is SGHRS and CDR2 YFSETQ. The CDR3: CASSLASPGRGYGYTF. CDR3 coding DNA: TGCGCCAGCAGCTTGGCTAGCCCAGGGCGCGGCTATGGCTACACCTTC.

V usage is TRBV4-1 and J usage is TRBJ2-4; D gene ambiguous. Trimming cost V 2 bases and J 7 bases, with 12 bases left between them. This CDR3 is built from 14 residues. Germline V gene sequence: CDR1 MGHRA, CDR2 YSYEKL. CDR3 bases: TGCGCCAGCAGCCAATCGGTTAGCACGAACATTCAGTACTTC. It translates to CASSQSVSTNIQYF.

The chain recombines TRBV6-6 with TRBJ1-2, with a tentative D call TRBD1 (5 bases). The CDR3 has 16 amino acids. Trimming pared 8 bases from V and 3 bases from J, leaving 22 bases between. Germline loops: CDR1 MNHNY, CDR2 SVGAGI (reference sequence). The CDR3 region is CASLGTEPQSDYGYTF. CDR3 DNA sequence: TGTGCCAGCCTCGGGACCGAACCCCAAAGTGACTATGGCTACACCTTC.

This sequence joins TRBV28 and TRBJ2-5; D is unresolved. This CDR3 is built from 12 residues. Trimming took off 6 bases at V and 11 bases at J, with 16 bases between the two ends. Germline V lookup: CDR1 MDHEN, CDR2 SYDVKM. The CDR3 is CASSPLGNEQYF. The CDR3 DNA reads TGTGCCAGCAGCCCCCTAGGGAATGAGCAGTACTTC.

This clonotype occurred once. The V gene is TRBV6-2 or TRBV6-3, the J gene TRBJ2-3; no clear D gene. V dropped 8 bases and J dropped 0 bases, with 6 bases sitting between them. Germline CDR1 is MNHEY and CDR2 is SVGEGT. The CDR3 loop spans 12 amino acids. This chain's CDR3 is CASCSSTDTQYF. The DNA of the CDR3 is TGTGCCAGCTGCTCGAGCACAGATACGCAGTATTTT.

This sequence joins TRBV12-3 or TRBV12-4 and TRBJ2-1; D might be TRBD1 (5 bases). Trimming left V 3 bases short and J 2 bases short, with 5 bases between. The CDR3 is 13 residues long. This CDR3 reads CASSLDTYNEQFF. CDR3 coding DNA: TGTGCCAGCAGTTTGGACACCTACAATGAGCAGTTCTTC.

This clonotype was counted a few times. The chain couples TRBV4-2 to TRBJ1-2; D perhaps matches TRBD1 (6 bases). The CDR3 spans 16 residues. CDR1 is LGHNA and CDR2 is YNFKEQ in the germline V gene. With 1 base removed from V and 6 bases from J, the gap between germline ends came to 18 bases. The CDR3 here is CASSQVAGDPINGYTF. CDR3 in DNA: TGTGCCAGCAGCCAAGTCGCAGGGGACCCTATAAATGGCTACACCTTC.

This clonotype has more than one count but fewer than ten. The chain is built from TRBV20-1 and TRBJ1-2, with TRBD1 matching 7 bases. J lost 4 bases, V lost 6 bases, and 5 bases had no gene match. The CDR3 runs 12 residues. The V gene's germline CDR1 is DFQATT and CDR2 SNEGSKA (reference sequence). CDR3 nucleotide sequence: TGCAGTGCCCCGACAGGGACCTATGGCTACACCTTC. Amino acids: CSAPTGTYGYTF.

The chain couples TRBV20-1 to TRBJ2-7; D gene uncertain. The CDR3 is made up of 12 amino acids. Germline V lookup: CDR1 DFQATT, CDR2 SNEGSKA (reference sequence). Trimming shortened V by 3 bases and J by 1 base, and 7 bases separated the two germline ends. For the CDR3, the DNA is TGCAGTGCTAGTGGGCAATCCTACGAGCAGTACTTC. It translates to CSASGQSYEQYF.

In its sample, this clonotype was seen a few times. V gene TRBV7-9 combines with J gene TRBJ2-3; the D is unclear. With 3 bases removed from V and 2 bases from J, the gap between germline ends came to 12 bases. CDR1 is SEHNR, CDR2 FQNEAQ, per germline (reference sequence). CDR3 size: 15 residues. CDR3 DNA: TGTGCCAGCAGCTTCGACTTTGCTCCCACAGATACGCAGTATTTT. Residues: CASSFDFAPTDTQYF.

Ten or more counts support this clonotype. This chain links TRBV6-1 with TRBJ2-1; D is ambiguous. Between the trimmed V and J ends, which lost 8 bases and 6 bases, there was a span of 14 bases. CDR1 and CDR2 (germline): MNHNS, SASEGT. The CDR3 runs to 13 residues. The CDR3 loop is CASGKGWSNEQFF. The DNA for the CDR3 is TGTGCCAGCGGGAAGGGATGGAGCAATGAGCAGTTCTTC.

V and J are TRBV9 and TRBJ2-3, with D perhaps matching TRBD2 (5 bases). Germline CDR1 reads SGDLS; CDR2 reads YYNGEE. CDR3 length: 16 amino acids. V shed 0 bases and J shed 0 bases, with 11 bases lying between them. CDR3 nucleotide sequence: TGTGCCAGCAGCGTAGCGTCTCGGACTAGCACAGATACGCAGTATTTT. Amino acids: CASSVASRTSTDTQYF. The complete variable domain, with remaining parts taken from reference TRBV9 and TRBJ2-3, reads DSGVTQTPKHLITATGQRVTLRCSPRSGDLSVYWYQQSLDQGLQFLIQYYNGEERAKGNILERFSAQQFPDLHSELNLSSLELGDSALYFCASSVASRTSTDTQYFGPGTRLTVL.

This clonotype occurred a few times. V and J are TRBV5-1 and TRBJ2-5; D is unresolved. V lost 0 bases to trimming and J lost 11 bases, with 20 bases between them. Looked up from germline, CDR1 is SGHRS and CDR2 is YFSETQ. This CDR3 spans 15 amino acids. The DNA for the CDR3 is TGCGCCAGCAGCTTGGGCGAATTAGAGGTGGATGAGCAGTACTTC. Translated: CASSLGELEVDEQYF.

The chain carries TRBV12-3 or TRBV12-4 and TRBJ2-1; 11 nucleotides agree with TRBD2. Trimming cost V 5 bases and J 9 bases; bases outside gene matches: 9. The CDR3 extends over 15 amino acids. This CDR3 is CASSLRLAGSAEQFF. The CDR3 nucleotides are TGTGCCAGCAGTCTCCGACTAGCGGGGAGCGCTGAGCAGTTCTTC.

The chain couples TRBV11-2 to TRBJ2-1; TRBD2 agrees at 11 bases. Germline loops: CDR1 SGHAT, CDR2 FQNNGV. V lost 6 bases, J lost 4 bases, and 2 bases stayed unmatched. The CDR3 has 14 residues. The CDR3 nucleotides are TGTGCCAGCAGACTAGCGGGGGAGTACAATGAGCAGTTCTTC. Translated, it gives CASRLAGEYNEQFF. Together with reference TRBV11-2 and TRBJ2-1, the CDR3 gives the full variable domain: EAGVAQSPRYKIIEKRQSVAFWCNPISGHATLYWYQQILGQGPKLLIQFQNNGVVDDSQLPKDRFSAERLKGVDSTLKIQPAKLEDSAVYLCASRLAGEYNEQFFGPGTRLTVL.

The chain employs TRBV4-2 and TRBJ1-4, with 9 bases identical to TRBD1. Unmatched junction bases numbered 7, after V lost 3 bases and J lost 5 bases. The CDR3 length is 16 residues. The germline V gene has CDR1 LGHNA and CDR2 YNFKEQ. This CDR3 is CASSQETGGGNEKLFF. The CDR3 DNA reads TGTGCCAGCAGCCAGGAAACAGGGGGCGGGAATGAAAAACTGTTTTTT.

This clonotype has a count of ten or more. The chain is built from TRBV20-1 and TRBJ1-2, with 10 bases aligning to TRBD1. CDR1 DFQATT and CDR2 SNEGSKA come from the germline V gene (reference sequence). With 3 bases clipped from V and 2 bases from J, the junction kept 9 bases outside the gene matches. The CDR3 is made up of 16 amino acids. CDR3 in DNA: TGCAGTGCTAGTCTCCCTCGGACAGGGGGGAACTATGGCTACACCTTC. Its translation is CSASLPRTGGNYGYTF.

The chain is built from TRBV20-1 and TRBJ2-5; 11 nucleotides match TRBD2. The J call may be wrong; the DNA end is better matched by TRBJ2-7. CDR3 length equals 14 residues. Germline assignment: CDR1 DFQATT and CDR2 SNEGSKA (reference sequence). CDR3 amino acids: CSAQGGLAVYEQYF. The CDR3 coding sequence is TGCAGTGCCCAGGGGGGACTAGCGGTGTACGAGCAGTACTTC.